The T cell receptor (beta chain) under discussion was sequenced for a study of T cells in Graves' hyperthyroidism and ophthalmopathy. The CDR3 runs to 14 residues. V shed 0 bases and J shed 3 bases, with 11 bases lying between them. The germline V gene encodes CDR1 GTSNPN and CDR2 SVGIG (reference sequence). Researchers took RNA transcripts and amplified the TCR beta CDR3 regions from them. The primer set for the first-round RT-PCR of the TCR CDR3 was HTBI. TCRdb re-analysed the multiplex PCR reads in MiXCR, keeping a single row per CDR3 protein. The sample carries fewer than 400,000 distinct CDR3 sequences, 15% to 20% recorded once. This clonotype occurred a few times.

The TCR originated in a man between 25 and 39 years old with Graves' hyperthyroidism. The chain joins TRBV30 to TRBJ1-2; D perhaps matches TRBD1 (5 bases). Source material: blood. In nucleotides, the CDR3 is TGTGCCTGGAGTGTACCAGGGAGAGACTATGGCTACACCTTC. It encodes CAWSVPGRDYGYTF.